These 12 T cell receptor beta chains were all obtained from the same sample, sequenced in a study of blood T cell repertoires in COVID-19. TCRdb keeps only in-frame clones here, not all; method: immunoSEQ multiplex PCR. The table lists under 95,000 clones, approximately 80% of them singletons. The sequencing input was peripheral blood. The receptors originated from a woman aged 80 or older with active or convalescent COVID-19.

This sequence joins TRBV28 and TRBJ1-1; 7 bases map to TRBD1. The CDR3 runs 15 residues. V shed 3 bases and J 3 bases; nucleotides not matched to a gene: 7. Germline assignment: CDR1 MDHEN and CDR2 SYDVKM. CDR3 DNA: TGTGCCAGCAGTTTCAGGGGGAAGTGGGACACTGAAGCTTTCTTT. Translation: CASSFRGKWDTEAFF.

V usage is TRBV6-5 and J usage is TRBJ1-2; D not certain. Trimming stripped 3 bases from V and 4 bases from J, with 9 bases between. This CDR3 has 13 residues. Germline CDR1 is MNHEY and CDR2 is SVGAGI. CDR3 sequence (DNA): TGTGCCAGCAGTTATCGGGGTGGCTATGGCTACACCTTC. As protein: CASSYRGGYGYTF.

This clone came up a few times. The genes are TRBV5-6 and TRBJ1-2; 10 bases line up with TRBD1. V lost 4 bases, J lost 8 bases, and 2 bases stayed unmatched. Germline CDR1 SGHDT, CDR2 YYEEEE. The CDR3 sequence is 12 residues long. The CDR3 loop reads CASSPGQGGYTF. CDR3 DNA sequence: TGTGCCAGCAGCCCGGGACAGGGGGGCTACACCTTC.

The rearrangement joins TRBV29-1 to TRBJ1-2, with D possibly matching TRBD1 (5 bases). V was clipped by 4 bases and J by 7 bases, with 16 bases between them. Germline CDR1 and CDR2: SQVTM and ANQGSEA. This CDR3 contains 13 residues. The CDR3 protein is CSVAMGGVGGYTF. Written as DNA, the CDR3 is TGCAGCGTTGCAATGGGGGGGGTTGGTGGCTACACCTTC.

This sequence joins TRBV28 and TRBJ1-5; TRBD1 is a possible D gene (5 bases). Germline CDR1 is MDHEN and CDR2 is SYDVKM. This CDR3 has 16 residues. V lost 4 bases to trimming and J lost 0 bases, with 13 bases between them. The CDR3 reads CASSSEGAYSNQPQHF. CDR3 sequence (DNA): TGTGCCAGCAGTTCCGAAGGGGCCTATAGCAATCAGCCCCAGCATTTT.

A few counts support this clone. The rearrangement joins TRBV2 to TRBJ2-1; TRBD2 is a possible D gene (5 bases). CDR1 and CDR2 (germline): SNHLY, FYNNEI. CDR3 length equals 13 residues. Trimming cost V 4 bases and J 2 bases, with 6 bases left between them. The CDR3 reads CASSAGTYNEQFF. In DNA, the CDR3 is TGTGCCAGCAGTGCGGGAACCTACAATGAGCAGTTCTTC.

The chain carries TRBV5-1 and TRBJ2-4, with TRBD1 matching 8 bases. The germline V gene has CDR1 SGHRS and CDR2 YFSETQ. The CDR3 is made up of 14 amino acids. The junction had 7 bases not matched to a gene; V was cut back by 2 bases and J by 9 bases. The CDR3 DNA reads as TGCGCCAGCAGCTTTGTACAGGGGGATGCCATTCAGTACTTC. It translates to CASSFVQGDAIQYF.

This sequence joins TRBV12-3 or TRBV12-4 and TRBJ1-2; 8 nucleotides line up with TRBD1. With 3 bases clipped from V and 7 bases from J, the junction kept 4 bases outside the gene matches. The length of the CDR3 is 13 residues. The CDR3, as DNA: TGTGCCAGCAGTTTTCCAGGGGGCGCTGGCTACACCTTC. Translation: CASSFPGGAGYTF.

This clone was counted a single time. The rearrangement links TRBV5-4 to TRBJ1-1; weak D call: TRBD1 (5 bases). The CDR3 contains 14 residues. From germline, CDR1 is SGHNT and CDR2 YYREEE (reference sequence). The germline V and J ends were trimmed by 3 bases and 5 bases, with 14 bases remaining between them. CDR3 sequence (DNA): TGTGCCAGCAGCTGGGCAGGGAGGGGTACTGAAGCTTTCTTT. Translated, it gives CASSWAGRGTEAFF.

The V call is TRBV4-1, the J call TRBJ1-1, with unresolved D. Germline V gene sequence: CDR1 MGHRA, CDR2 YSYEKL. The V and J ends lost 0 bases and 1 base respectively, with 6 bases between them. The CDR3 is 14 residues long. The CDR3 DNA sequence: TGCGCCAGCAGCCAAGACAGAAAGAACACTGAAGCTTTCTTT. Amino acid sequence: CASSQDRKNTEAFF.

The CDR3, as DNA: TGTGCCACCGGCGGGGACGAACTCTACAATGAGCAGTTCTTC. Its translation is CATGGDELYNEQFF. The chain recombines TRBV15 with TRBJ2-1; maybe TRBD2 (6 bases). Germline V gives CDR1 LNHNV, CDR2 YYDKDF (reference sequence). V was shortened by 8 bases and J by 3 bases, with 14 bases between the two germline ends. The CDR3 is 14 amino acids. The variable domain in full, completed from reference TRBV15 and TRBJ2-1, reads DAMVIQNPRYQVTQFGKPVTLSCSQTLNHNVMYWYQQKSSQAPKLLFHYYDKDFNNEADTPDNFQSRRPNTSFCFLDIRSPGLGDTAMYLCATGGDELYNEQFFGPGTRLTVL.

This clone has a single count. The V gene is TRBV25-1, the J gene TRBJ2-5, with D possibly TRBD1 on 7 matching bases. Germline V gene lookup returns CDR1 MGHDK and CDR2 SYGVNS. Trimming took off 5 bases at V and 1 base at J, with 20 bases between the two ends. The CDR3 is 17 residues long. The DNA for the CDR3 is TGTGCCAGCAGTAGGATAGGAGCAGGGGGGATCCAAGAGACCCAGTACTTC. It yields the protein CASSRIGAGGIQETQYF.